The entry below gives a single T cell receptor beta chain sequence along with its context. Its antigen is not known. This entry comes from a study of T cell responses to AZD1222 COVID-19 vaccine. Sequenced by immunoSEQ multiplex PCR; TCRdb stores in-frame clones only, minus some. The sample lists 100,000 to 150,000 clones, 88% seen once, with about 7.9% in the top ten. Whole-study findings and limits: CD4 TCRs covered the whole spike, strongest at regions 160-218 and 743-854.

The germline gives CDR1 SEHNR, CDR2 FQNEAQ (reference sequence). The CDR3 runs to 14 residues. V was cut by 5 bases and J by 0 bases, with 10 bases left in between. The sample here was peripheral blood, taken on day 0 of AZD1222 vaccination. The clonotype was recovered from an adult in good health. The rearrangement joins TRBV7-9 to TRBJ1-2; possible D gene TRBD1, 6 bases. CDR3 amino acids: CASSRGGTNYGYTF. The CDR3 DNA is TGTGCCAGCAGCCGAGGGGGAACTAACTATGGCTACACCTTC.